The present entry profiles one TCR beta chain with its context. Antigen: not known. Some clones are missing from TCRdb's copy, which holds only in-frame ones; the method was immunoSEQ multiplex PCR. This sample has 2 million to 2.5 million clones, with approximately 95% found just once. This sample was taken from a study of shared clonotypes between healthy human individuals. Overall study results and limits: Relative to clonotypes present in all four donors, those not shared had lower generation probabilities.

Germline loops: CDR1 MGHRA, CDR2 YSYEKL. The CDR3 extends over 16 amino acids. V lost 4 bases, J lost 1 base, and 9 bases stayed unmatched. Splitting of CD4+ cells produced CD45RA+ naive and CD45RA-negative memory subsets. V gene TRBV4-1 combines with J gene TRBJ2-7; 8 bases align to TRBD1. Specimen: naive CD4+ T cells from PBMCs. Subset: CD45RA+ positively selected. This receptor was taken from a man younger than 30 in good health. Some clones in this sample may be carry-over from other donors' samples. In DNA form, the CDR3 reads TGCGCCAGCAGCCGGCTAGTCAGGGGGCCATCCTACGAGCAGTACTTC. Translation gives CASSRLVRGPSYEQYF.